A single sample gave rise to the 20 T cell receptor beta chains below, sequenced in a study of post-analysis software for immune sequencing data. Study observations and caveats: Roughly five TRBV segments appeared more often in patients than in controls, and TRBV5-6, TRBV5-1 and TRBV20-1 were among these.

Their cognate antigens are unknown. The TCR beta cDNA libraries contained unique molecular identifiers. TCRdb processed the PCR reads anew with MiXCR; each CDR3 protein has one entry. Seen here are roughly 800,000 distinct CDR3 sequences, roughly 46% observed once, and the top ten hold 4% to 5%. Sequencing input: blood. The receptors here all came from a girl between 5 and 17 years old with multiple sclerosis.

This clonotype was recorded at least ten times. This chain joins TRBV28 and TRBJ2-7, with TRBD2 identical over 11 bases. With V trimmed by 2 bases and J by 6 bases, 6 bases remained unmatched. Germline CDR1 is MDHEN and CDR2 is SYDVKM. The CDR3 is 15 amino acids. CDR3 nucleotides: TGTGCCAGCAGTTTAGAACTAGCGGGAGTTGGCGAGCAGTACTTC. This sequence encodes CASSLELAGVGEQYF. The full variable domain, in which reference TRBV28 and TRBJ2-7 provide the parts outside the CDR3, is DVKVTQSSRYLVKRTGEKVFLECVQDMDHENMFWYRQDPGLGLRLIYFSYDVKMKEKGDIPEGYSVSREKKERFSLILESASTNQTSMYLCASSLELAGVGEQYFGPGTRLTVT.

This clonotype appeared a few times. The chain links TRBV20-1 to TRBJ2-3, with D uncertain. The germline CDR1 and CDR2 sequences are DFQATT and SNEGSKA (reference sequence). Trimming left V 1 base short and J 2 bases short, with 13 bases between. The CDR3 consists of 15 residues. The CDR3 protein is CSARARMLPTDTQYF. CDR3 nucleotides: TGCAGTGCTAGAGCGCGGATGCTACCCACAGATACGCAGTATTTT.

The genes are TRBV9 and TRBJ2-7, with 9 positions matching TRBD1. The CDR3 loop spans 13 amino acids. V shed 6 bases, J shed 9 bases, and the junction held 10 bases outside the gene matches. Germline lookup yields CDR1 SGDLS and CDR2 YYNGEE. The CDR3 is CASNETGGLAQYF. CDR3 bases: TGTGCCAGCAACGAGACAGGGGGGTTGGCGCAGTACTTC.

This clonotype appeared a few times. This chain connects TRBV5-1 to TRBJ1-2; tentative D call: TRBD1 (5 bases). The CDR3 runs to 15 residues. Per germline, CDR1 SGHRS and CDR2 YFSETQ. The V gene lost 4 bases and the J gene lost 6 bases, with 19 bases spanning the gap. The CDR3 coding sequence is TGCGCCAGCAGCCTCTCGGGGGGGTTCGACCATGGCTACACCTTC. Its translation: CASSLSGGFDHGYTF.

The rearrangement joins TRBV20-1 to TRBJ2-5; 10 positions match TRBD2. The J call is doubtful: the DNA matches TRBJ2-7 better. This CDR3 contains 14 residues. CDR1 is DFQATT, CDR2 SNEGSKA, per germline (reference sequence). In nucleotides, the CDR3 is TGCAGTGCTTCAACAGCGGGAGGGAGGTACGAGCAGTACTTC. This encodes CSASTAGGRYEQYF.

This chain connects TRBV6-5 to TRBJ1-2; no definite D call. This CDR3 is built from 15 residues. V lost 4 bases and J 3 bases, leaving 15 bases between the germline ends. Germline V gene data show CDR1 as MNHEY and CDR2 as SVGAGI. The CDR3 DNA sequence: TGTGCCAGCAGTTTATACGTCACCAACTACTATGGCTACACCTTC. Protein: CASSLYVTNYYGYTF.

The chain carries TRBV12-3 or TRBV12-4 and TRBJ2-5; no firm D call. The CDR3 totals 14 residues. Trimming took off 7 bases at V and 0 bases at J, with 12 bases between the two ends. The CDR3 bases are TGTGCCAGCACCCTGTCCCCCTACCAAGAGACCCAGTACTTC. Residues: CASTLSPYQETQYF.

CDR3 loop: CASRGVGQGWGYTF. CDR3 DNA sequence: TGTGCCAGCAGGGGGGTTGGACAGGGCTGGGGCTACACCTTC. The V call is TRBV27, the J call TRBJ1-2, with 8 bases aligning to TRBD1. CDR3 size: 14 residues. The J segment lost 8 bases and the V segment lost 6 bases, leaving 11 bases of the junction unmatched. From germline, CDR1 is MNHEY and CDR2 SMNVEV (reference sequence).

Notes on this clonotype: A read error may account for a junction end that differs from germline. This chain links TRBV12-3 or TRBV12-4 with TRBJ2-7; 8 bases match TRBD2. This CDR3 spans 18 amino acids. As DNA, the CDR3 is TGTGCCAGCGGTTTAGCGGGGATAGGGAGGATAGGGAACTACGAGCAGTACTTC. Protein product: CASGLAGIGRIGNYEQYF.

J is TRBJ2-7 and V is TRBV7-9, with 7 bases aligning to TRBD2. This CDR3 has 14 residues. CDR1 and CDR2 (germline): SEHNR, FQNEAQ (reference sequence). Germline trimming cut 5 bases from V and 3 bases from J; bases unmatched to any gene: 7. The CDR3 reads CASSRDYPNYEQYF. CDR3 nucleotides: TGTGCCAGCAGCCGGGACTATCCGAACTACGAGCAGTACTTC.

The gene calls are TRBV5-1 and TRBJ2-1; 8 bases fit TRBD2. The V segment lost 0 bases and the J segment 5 bases; nucleotides outside the gene matches: 7. The germline gives CDR1 SGHRS, CDR2 YFSETQ. This CDR3 has 16 residues. The CDR3 is CASSLAGGRRDNEQFF. The CDR3 DNA reads as TGCGCCAGCAGCTTGGCTGGCGGGAGGCGCGACAATGAGCAGTTCTTC.

The CDR3 DNA reads TGTGCCAGCTCACCCTTGGACAGGGATGCTGAAGCTTTCTTT. Encoded protein: CASSPLDRDAEAFF. J is TRBJ1-1 and V is TRBV18; TRBD1 matches 8 bases. The V and J ends lost 3 bases and 6 bases, in that order; junction bases with no gene match: 6. The CDR3 loop spans 14 amino acids. Germline CDR1 KGHSH, CDR2 LQKENI.

The J gene is TRBJ1-1, the V gene TRBV5-1, with TRBD1 identical over 7 bases. Germline trimming cut 4 bases from V and 13 bases from J; bases unmatched to any gene: 13. CDR3 length equals 13 residues. Germline V gene sequence: CDR1 SGHRS, CDR2 YFSETQ. The CDR3 loop reads CASSKEPGQQVFF. CDR3 DNA sequence: TGCGCCAGCAGCAAGGAACCGGGACAGCAGGTTTTCTTT.

V gene TRBV27 combines with J gene TRBJ2-5; D not certain. V was trimmed by 5 bases and J by 3 bases, leaving 13 bases between them. From germline, CDR1 is MNHEY and CDR2 SMNVEV (reference sequence). CDR3 length: 14 residues. CDR3: CASSPRPGEETQYF. CDR3 sequence (DNA): TGTGCCAGCAGTCCCCGGCCTGGCGAAGAGACCCAGTACTTC.

This rearrangement joins TRBV20-1 to TRBJ1-1; the D is unclear. This CDR3 has 14 amino acids. V lost 0 bases and J lost 5, with 13 bases in between. Germline loops: CDR1 DFQATT, CDR2 SNEGSKA (reference sequence). DNA for the CDR3: TGCAGTGCTAGAGATTCGACGGGATCGACTGAAGCTTTCTTT. It yields the protein CSARDSTGSTEAFF.

The V call is TRBV3-1, the J call TRBJ1-4; D is unclear. The CDR3 has 14 amino acids. Germline CDR1 is LGHDT and CDR2 is YNNKEL (reference sequence). Deletions cut 3 bases from V and 7 bases from J, with 12 bases between. CDR3 protein: CASSQRAVGEKLFF. The CDR3 DNA reads as TGTGCCAGCAGCCAGAGGGCAGTTGGTGAAAAACTGTTTTTT.

The CDR3 loop reads CATSDLGLAGEYEQYF. CDR3 sequence (DNA): TGTGCCACCAGTGACCTTGGACTAGCGGGAGAATACGAGCAGTACTTC. The chain links TRBV24-1 to TRBJ2-7; 13 bases are a match to TRBD2. With 4 bases clipped from V and 4 bases from J, the junction kept 6 bases outside the gene matches. From germline, CDR1 is KGHDR and CDR2 SFDVKD. The CDR3 contains 16 residues.

The V and J genes are TRBV5-1 and TRBJ2-1, with 9 bases identical to TRBD2. The CDR3 extends over 15 amino acids. CDR1 is SGHRS and CDR2 is YFSETQ in the germline V gene. With 4 bases clipped from V and 6 bases from J, the junction kept 8 bases outside the gene matches. The CDR3 coding sequence is TGCGCCAGCAGCGCTGGGGTAGCGGGAGTCAATGAGCAGTTCTTC. It specifies CASSAGVAGVNEQFF.

The chain links TRBV30 to TRBJ2-1, with a possible D match to TRBD1 (5 bases). This CDR3 is 13 amino acids long. The V gene's germline CDR1 is GTSNPN and CDR2 SVGIG (reference sequence). Trimming took 7 bases from V and 5 from J, leaving 15 bases between them. This chain's CDR3 is CAFDQGYDNEQFF. CDR3 coding DNA: TGTGCCTTTGACCAGGGTTACGACAATGAGCAGTTCTTC.

In this sample, this clonotype turned up many times. The CDR3 is CSARGSGSLYNEQFF. CDR3 DNA: TGCAGTGCTAGAGGTAGCGGGAGCCTCTACAATGAGCAGTTCTTC. The rearrangement uses TRBV20-1 and TRBJ2-1, with 9 bases fitting TRBD2. J lost 3 bases, V lost 1 base, and 4 bases had no gene match. Germline V gene sequence: CDR1 DFQATT, CDR2 SNEGSKA (reference sequence). The CDR3 sequence is 15 residues long.